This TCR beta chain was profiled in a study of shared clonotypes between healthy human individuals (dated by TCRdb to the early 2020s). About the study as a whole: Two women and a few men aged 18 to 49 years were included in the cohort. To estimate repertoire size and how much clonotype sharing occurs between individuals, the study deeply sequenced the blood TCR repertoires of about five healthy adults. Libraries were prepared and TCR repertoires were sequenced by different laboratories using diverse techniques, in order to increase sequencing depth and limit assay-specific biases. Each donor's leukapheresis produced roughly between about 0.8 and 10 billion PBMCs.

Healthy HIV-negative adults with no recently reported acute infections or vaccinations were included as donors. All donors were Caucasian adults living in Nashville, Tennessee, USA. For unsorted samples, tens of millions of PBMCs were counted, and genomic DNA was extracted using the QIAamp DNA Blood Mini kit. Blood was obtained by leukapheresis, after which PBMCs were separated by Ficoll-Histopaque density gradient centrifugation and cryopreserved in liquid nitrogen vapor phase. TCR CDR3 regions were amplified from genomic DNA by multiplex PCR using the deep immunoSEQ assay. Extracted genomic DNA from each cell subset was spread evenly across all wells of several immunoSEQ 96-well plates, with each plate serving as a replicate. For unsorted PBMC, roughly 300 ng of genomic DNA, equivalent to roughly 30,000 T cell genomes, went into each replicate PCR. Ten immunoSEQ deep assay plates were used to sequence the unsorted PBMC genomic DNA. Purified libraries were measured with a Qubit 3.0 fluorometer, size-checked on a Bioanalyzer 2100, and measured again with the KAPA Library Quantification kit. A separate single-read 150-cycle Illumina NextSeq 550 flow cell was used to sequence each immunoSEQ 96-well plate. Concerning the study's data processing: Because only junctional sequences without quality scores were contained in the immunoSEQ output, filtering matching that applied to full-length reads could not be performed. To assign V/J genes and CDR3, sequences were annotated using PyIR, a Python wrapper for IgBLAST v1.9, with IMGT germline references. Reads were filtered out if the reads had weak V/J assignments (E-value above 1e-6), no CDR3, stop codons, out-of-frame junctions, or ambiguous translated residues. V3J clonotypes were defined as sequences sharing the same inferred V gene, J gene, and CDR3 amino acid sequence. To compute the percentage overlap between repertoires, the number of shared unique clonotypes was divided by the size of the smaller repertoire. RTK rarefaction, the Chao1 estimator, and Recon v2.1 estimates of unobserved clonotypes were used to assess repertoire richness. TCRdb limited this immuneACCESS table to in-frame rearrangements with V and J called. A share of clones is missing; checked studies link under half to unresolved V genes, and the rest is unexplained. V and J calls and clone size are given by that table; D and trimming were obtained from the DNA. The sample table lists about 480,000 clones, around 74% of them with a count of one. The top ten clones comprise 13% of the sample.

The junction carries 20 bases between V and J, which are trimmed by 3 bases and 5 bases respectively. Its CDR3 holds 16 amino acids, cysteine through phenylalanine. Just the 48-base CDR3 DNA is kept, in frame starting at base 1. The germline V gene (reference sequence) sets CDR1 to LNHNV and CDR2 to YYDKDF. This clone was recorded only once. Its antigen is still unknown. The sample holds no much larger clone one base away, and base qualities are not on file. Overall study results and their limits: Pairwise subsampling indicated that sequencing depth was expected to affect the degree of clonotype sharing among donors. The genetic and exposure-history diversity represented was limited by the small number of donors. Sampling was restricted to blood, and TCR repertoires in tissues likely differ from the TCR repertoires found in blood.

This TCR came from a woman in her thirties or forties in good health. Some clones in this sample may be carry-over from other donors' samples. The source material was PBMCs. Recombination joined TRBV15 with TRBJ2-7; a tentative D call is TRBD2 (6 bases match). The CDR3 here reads CATSRSPGSTRNEQYF. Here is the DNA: TGTGCCACCAGCAGGTCCCCCGGGAGCACAAGAAACGAGCAGTACTTC.